This TCR beta chain was profiled in a study of blood T cell repertoires in COVID-19. Study as a whole: In each case, the material was cDNA or gDNA derived from T cells, B-cell-depleted T cells, or PBMCs.

Source study methods: The authors estimated nucleated cell counts from reference gene primer amplification. The assay was immunoSEQ multiplex PCR, and TCRdb's table has in-frame clones only and misses some. Clone size and the V and J calls come from that table; the DNA yielded D and trimming. This sample carries 290,000 or so clones, almost 85% of them seen once, and the ten largest clones take 5.1%. The clonotype comes from a man aged 50-60 years with active or convalescent COVID-19. Sequenced input: peripheral blood.

This CDR3 is CASTSPERGVYGYTF. CDR3 in DNA: TGTGCCAGCACCTCACCCGAACGAGGAGTCTATGGCTACACCTTC. V gene TRBV27 combines with J gene TRBJ1-2; D is unresolved. The CDR3 spans 15 residues. CDR1 and CDR2 (germline): MNHEY, SMNVEV (reference sequence). Trimming shortened V by 7 bases and J by 4 bases, and 19 bases separated the two germline ends.